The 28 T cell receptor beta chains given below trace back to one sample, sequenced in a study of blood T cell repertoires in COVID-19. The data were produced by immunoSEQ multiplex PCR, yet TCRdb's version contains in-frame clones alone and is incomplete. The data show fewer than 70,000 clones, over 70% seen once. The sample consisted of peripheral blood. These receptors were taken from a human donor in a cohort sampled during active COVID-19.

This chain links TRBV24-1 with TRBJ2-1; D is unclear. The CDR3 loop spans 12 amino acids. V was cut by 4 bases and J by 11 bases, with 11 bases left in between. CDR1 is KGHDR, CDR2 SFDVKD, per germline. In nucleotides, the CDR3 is TGTGCCACCAGTGACGCCTCTACGAAGCAGTTCTTC. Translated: CATSDASTKQFF.

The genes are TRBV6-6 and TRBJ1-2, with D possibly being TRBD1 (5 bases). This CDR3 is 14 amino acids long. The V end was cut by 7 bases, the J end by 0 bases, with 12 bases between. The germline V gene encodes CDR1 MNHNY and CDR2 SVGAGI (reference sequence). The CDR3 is CASNRAGPNYGYTF. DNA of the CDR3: TGTGCCAGCAATCGAGCAGGGCCTAACTATGGCTACACCTTC.

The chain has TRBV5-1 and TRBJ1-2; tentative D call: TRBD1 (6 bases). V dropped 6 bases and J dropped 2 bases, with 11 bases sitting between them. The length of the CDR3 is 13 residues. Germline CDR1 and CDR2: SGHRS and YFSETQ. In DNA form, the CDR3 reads TGCGCCAGCACAGCCGGGACAAACTATGGCTACACCTTC. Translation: CASTAGTNYGYTF. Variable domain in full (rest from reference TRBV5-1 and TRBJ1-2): KAGVTQTPRYLIKTRGQQVTLSCSPISGHRSVSWYQQTPGQGLQFLFEYFSETQRNKGNFPGRFSGRQFSNSRSEMNVSTLELGDSALYLCASTAGTNYGYTFGSGTRLTVV.

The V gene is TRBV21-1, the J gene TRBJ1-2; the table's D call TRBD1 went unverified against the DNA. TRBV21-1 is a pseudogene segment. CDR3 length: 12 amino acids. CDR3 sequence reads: CATPWGLIGYTF. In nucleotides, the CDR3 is TGTGCCACCCCTTGGGGGCTTATTGGCTACACCTTC.

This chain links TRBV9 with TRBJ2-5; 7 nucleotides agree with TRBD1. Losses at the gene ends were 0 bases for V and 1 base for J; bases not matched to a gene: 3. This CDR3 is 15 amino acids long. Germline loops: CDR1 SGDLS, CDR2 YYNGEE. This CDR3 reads CASSVVGTAQETQYF. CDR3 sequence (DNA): TGTGCCAGCAGCGTAGTGGGGACAGCCCAAGAGACCCAGTACTTC.

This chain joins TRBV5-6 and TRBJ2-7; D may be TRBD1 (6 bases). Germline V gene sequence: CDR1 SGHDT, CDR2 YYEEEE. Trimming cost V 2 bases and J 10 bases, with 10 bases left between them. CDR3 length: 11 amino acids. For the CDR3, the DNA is TGTGCCAGCAGCTTAAGGGGGTTTCAGTACTTC. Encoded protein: CASSLRGFQYF.

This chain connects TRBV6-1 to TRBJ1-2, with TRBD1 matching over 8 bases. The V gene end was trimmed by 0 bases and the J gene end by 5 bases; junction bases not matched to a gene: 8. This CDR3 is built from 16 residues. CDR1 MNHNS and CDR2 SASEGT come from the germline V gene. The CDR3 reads CASSEAGQGARYGYTF. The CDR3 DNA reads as TGTGCCAGCAGTGAAGCGGGGCAGGGGGCGAGATATGGCTACACCTTC.

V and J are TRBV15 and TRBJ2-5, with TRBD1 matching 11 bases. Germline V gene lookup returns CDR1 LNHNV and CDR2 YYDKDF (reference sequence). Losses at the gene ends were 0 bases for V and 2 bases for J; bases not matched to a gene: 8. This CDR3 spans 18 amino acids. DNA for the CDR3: TGTGCCACCAGCAGAGATTACAGCGGGACAGGGGGACAAGAGACCCAGTACTTC. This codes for CATSRDYSGTGGQETQYF. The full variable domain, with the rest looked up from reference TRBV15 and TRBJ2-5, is DAMVIQNPRYQVTQFGKPVTLSCSQTLNHNVMYWYQQKSSQAPKLLFHYYDKDFNNEADTPDNFQSRRPNTSFCFLDIRSPGLGDTAMYLCATSRDYSGTGGQETQYFGPGTRLLVL.

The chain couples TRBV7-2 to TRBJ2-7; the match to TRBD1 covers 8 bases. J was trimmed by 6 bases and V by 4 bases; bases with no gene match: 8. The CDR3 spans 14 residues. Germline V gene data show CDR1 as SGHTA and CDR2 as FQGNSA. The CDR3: CASSSSGTGSEQYF. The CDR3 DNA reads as TGTGCCAGCAGCTCGAGTGGGACAGGTTCCGAGCAGTACTTC.

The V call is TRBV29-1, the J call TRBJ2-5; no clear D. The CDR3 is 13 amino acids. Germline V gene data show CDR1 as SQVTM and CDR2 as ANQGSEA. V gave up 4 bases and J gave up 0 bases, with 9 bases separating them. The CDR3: CSVVTSNQETQYF. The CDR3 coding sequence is TGCAGCGTTGTCACAAGTAACCAAGAGACCCAGTACTTC.

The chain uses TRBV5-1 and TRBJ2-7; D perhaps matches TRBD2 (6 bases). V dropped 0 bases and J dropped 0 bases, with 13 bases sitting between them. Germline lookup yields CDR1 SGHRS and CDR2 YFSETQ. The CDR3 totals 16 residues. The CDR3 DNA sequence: TGCGCCAGCAGCTTGGCAGGACTACTCACCTCCTACGAGCAGTACTTC. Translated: CASSLAGLLTSYEQYF.

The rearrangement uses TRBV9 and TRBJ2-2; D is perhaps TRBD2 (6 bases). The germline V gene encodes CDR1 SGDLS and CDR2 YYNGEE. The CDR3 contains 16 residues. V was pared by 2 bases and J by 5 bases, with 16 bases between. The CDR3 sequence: CASSVSPAGQTGELFF. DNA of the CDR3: TGTGCCAGCAGCGTTTCTCCAGCGGGCCAGACCGGGGAGCTGTTTTTT. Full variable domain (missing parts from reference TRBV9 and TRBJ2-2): DSGVTQTPKHLITATGQRVTLRCSPRSGDLSVYWYQQSLDQGLQFLIQYYNGEERAKGNILERFSAQQFPDLHSELNLSSLELGDSALYFCASSVSPAGQTGELFFGEGSRLTVL.

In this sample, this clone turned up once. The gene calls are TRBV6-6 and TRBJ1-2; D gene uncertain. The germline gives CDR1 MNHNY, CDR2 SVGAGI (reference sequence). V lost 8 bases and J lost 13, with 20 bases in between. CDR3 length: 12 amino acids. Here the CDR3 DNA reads TGTGCCAGCCTAACCCCTTGGGAGGCTGGCACCTTC. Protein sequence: CASLTPWEAGTF.

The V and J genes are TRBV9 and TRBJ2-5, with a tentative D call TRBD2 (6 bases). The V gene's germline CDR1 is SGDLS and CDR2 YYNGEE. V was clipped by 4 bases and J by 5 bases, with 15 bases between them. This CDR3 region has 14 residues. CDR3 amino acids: CASSPEGRGETQYF. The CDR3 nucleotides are TGTGCCAGCAGCCCTGAGGGTCGGGGGGAGACCCAGTACTTC.

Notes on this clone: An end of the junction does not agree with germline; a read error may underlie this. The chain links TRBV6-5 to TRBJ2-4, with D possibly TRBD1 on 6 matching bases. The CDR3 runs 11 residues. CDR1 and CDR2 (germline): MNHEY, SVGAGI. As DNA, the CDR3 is TGTGCCAGCAGTAGGGACAAAAGATTGCACTTC. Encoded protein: CASSRDKRLHF.

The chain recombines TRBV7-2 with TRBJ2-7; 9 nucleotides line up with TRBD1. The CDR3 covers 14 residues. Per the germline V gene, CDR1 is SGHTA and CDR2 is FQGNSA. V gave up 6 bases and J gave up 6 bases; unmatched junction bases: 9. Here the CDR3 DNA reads TGTGCCAGCAGTTACAGACAGGGGGTAGGCGAGCAGTACTTC. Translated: CASSYRQGVGEQYF.

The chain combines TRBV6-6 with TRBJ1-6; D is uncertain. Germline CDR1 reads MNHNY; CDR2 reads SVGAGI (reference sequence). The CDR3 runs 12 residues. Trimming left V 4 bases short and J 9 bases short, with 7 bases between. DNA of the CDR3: TGTGCCAGCAGTTCCCCCAGTTCACCCCTCCACTTT. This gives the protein CASSSPSSPLHF.

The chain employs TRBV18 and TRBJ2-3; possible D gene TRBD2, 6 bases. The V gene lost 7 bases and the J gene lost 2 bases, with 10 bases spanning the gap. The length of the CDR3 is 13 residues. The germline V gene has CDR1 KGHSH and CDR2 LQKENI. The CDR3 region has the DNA TGTGCCAGCTGTAGCGGACACACAGATACGCAGTATTTT. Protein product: CASCSGHTDTQYF.

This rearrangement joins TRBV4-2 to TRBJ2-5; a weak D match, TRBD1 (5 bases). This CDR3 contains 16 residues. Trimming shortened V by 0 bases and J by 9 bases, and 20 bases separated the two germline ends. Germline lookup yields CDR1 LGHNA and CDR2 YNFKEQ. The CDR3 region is CASSQDGMVRQGAQYF. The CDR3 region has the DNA TGTGCCAGCAGCCAAGATGGCATGGTCCGCCAAGGGGCCCAGTACTTC.

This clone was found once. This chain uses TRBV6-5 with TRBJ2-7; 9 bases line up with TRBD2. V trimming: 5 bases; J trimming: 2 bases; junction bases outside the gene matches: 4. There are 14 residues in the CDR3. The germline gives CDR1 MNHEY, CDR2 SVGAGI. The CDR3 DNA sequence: TGTGCCAGCAGTCCCCAGCGGGGGGCCTACGAGCAGTACTTC. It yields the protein CASSPQRGAYEQYF.

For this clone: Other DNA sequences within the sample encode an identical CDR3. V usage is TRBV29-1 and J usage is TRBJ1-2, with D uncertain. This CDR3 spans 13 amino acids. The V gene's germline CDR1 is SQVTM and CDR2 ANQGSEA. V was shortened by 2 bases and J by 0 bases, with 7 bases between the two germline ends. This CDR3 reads CSVENRSNYGYTF. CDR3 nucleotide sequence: TGCAGCGTTGAAAACAGATCTAACTATGGCTACACCTTC.

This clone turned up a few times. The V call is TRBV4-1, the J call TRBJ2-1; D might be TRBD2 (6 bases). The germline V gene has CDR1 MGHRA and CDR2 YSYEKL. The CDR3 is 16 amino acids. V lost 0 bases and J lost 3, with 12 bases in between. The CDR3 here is CASSQELGGIYNEQFF. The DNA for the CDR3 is TGCGCCAGCAGCCAAGAACTCGGGGGTATCTACAATGAGCAGTTCTTC.

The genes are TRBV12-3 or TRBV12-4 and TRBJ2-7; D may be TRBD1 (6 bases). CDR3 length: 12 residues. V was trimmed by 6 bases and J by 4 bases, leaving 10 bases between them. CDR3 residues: CASSPQGYEQYF. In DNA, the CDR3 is TGTGCCAGCAGCCCCCAGGGGTACGAGCAGTACTTC.

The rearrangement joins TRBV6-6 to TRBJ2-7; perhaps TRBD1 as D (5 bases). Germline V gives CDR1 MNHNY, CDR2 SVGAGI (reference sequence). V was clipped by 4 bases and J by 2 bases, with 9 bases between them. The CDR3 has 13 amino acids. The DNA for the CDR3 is TGTGCCAGCAGTTCCACAGGCCCCTACGAGCAGTACTTC. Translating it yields CASSSTGPYEQYF.

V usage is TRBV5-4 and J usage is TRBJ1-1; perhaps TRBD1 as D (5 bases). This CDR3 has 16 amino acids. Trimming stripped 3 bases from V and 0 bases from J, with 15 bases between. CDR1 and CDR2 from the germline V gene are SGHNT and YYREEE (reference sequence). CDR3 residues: CASSWGDQPLNTEAFF. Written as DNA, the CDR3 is TGTGCCAGCAGCTGGGGGGACCAACCTTTGAACACTGAAGCTTTCTTT.

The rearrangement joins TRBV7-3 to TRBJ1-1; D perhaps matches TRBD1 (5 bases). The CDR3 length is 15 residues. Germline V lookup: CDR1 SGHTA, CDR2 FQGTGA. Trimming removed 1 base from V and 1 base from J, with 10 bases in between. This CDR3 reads CASSLIQGENTEAFF. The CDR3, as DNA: TGTGCCAGCAGCTTAATTCAGGGTGAGAACACTGAAGCTTTCTTT.

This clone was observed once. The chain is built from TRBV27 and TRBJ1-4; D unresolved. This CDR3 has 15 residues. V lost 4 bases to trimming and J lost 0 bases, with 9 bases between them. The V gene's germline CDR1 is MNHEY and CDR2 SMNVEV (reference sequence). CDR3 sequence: CASSYRLATNEKLFF. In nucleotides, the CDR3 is TGTGCCAGCAGTTACCGACTCGCAACTAATGAAAAACTGTTTTTT.

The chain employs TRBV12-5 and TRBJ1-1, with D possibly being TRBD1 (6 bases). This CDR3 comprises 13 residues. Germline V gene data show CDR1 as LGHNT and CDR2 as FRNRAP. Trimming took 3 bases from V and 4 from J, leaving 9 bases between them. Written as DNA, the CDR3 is TGTGCTAGTGGTTTTCAGGGGAGCACTGAAGCTTTCTTT. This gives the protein CASGFQGSTEAFF.